The rows below give T cell receptor beta chains drawn from one sample of a study of cytomegalovirus exposure and HLA in healthy donors. Using immunoSEQ multiplex PCR, the repertoire was profiled, and TCRdb retains in-frame clones only, with some absent. The sample has more than 100,000 clones, approximately 8.9% seen once; the top ten hold roughly 7.2%. The sequenced sample consisted of PBMCs. These receptors came from a woman between 35 and 50 years old in good health and CMV-seropositive. CDR3s leave out the opening cysteine and the closing phenylalanine or tryptophan.

V	J	CDR3
TRBV5-5	TRBJ1-3	ASSLTRQGGNTIY
TRBV19	TRBJ2-5	ASSGGTGGVLETQY
TRBV29-1	TRBJ1-2	SVATGWGYGYT
TRBV19	TRBJ1-2	ASSRTSRTDLYGYT
TRBV2	TRBJ1-6	ASSEAGTGFWSPLH
TRBV9	TRBJ2-7	ASSVGDTLSYEQY
TRBV2	TRBJ1-1	ASSQGNTEAF
TRBV5-1	TRBJ2-3	ASTLMTGTSTDTQY
TRBV18	TRBJ1-2	ASSRGQAGYT
TRBV7-2	TRBJ2-3	ASSFDRTLSSTDTQY
TRBV29-1	TRBJ2-5	SVAAGGGQETQY
TRBV2	TRBJ1-2	ASSVGTGDYGYT
TRBV29-1	TRBJ1-1	VDRENTEAF
TRBV11-2	TRBJ2-1	ASSLAPGLAVNEQF
TRBV7-2	TRBJ2-3	ASSSRDRPHTDTQY
TRBV19	TRBJ1-4	ASSIRGQNEKLF
TRBV7-2	TRBJ1-2	ASSLGLRDLGYT
TRBV6-1	TRBJ2-3	ASSERGISTDTQY
TRBV7-2	TRBJ2-7	ASSRSGAYEQY
TRBV7-9	TRBJ1-4	ASSLGGGSNEKLF
TRBV18	TRBJ2-5	ASSPSGGQETQY
TRBV28	TRBJ1-5	ASGTGDQPQH
TRBV27	TRBJ1-1	ASSYDRDSLTEAF
TRBV11-3	TRBJ1-6	ASSLVTGSPLH
TRBV7-7	TRBJ2-2	ASSLGTSGDNTGELF
TRBV27	TRBJ2-1	ASSLSREVPNEQF
TRBV7-8	TRBJ2-5	ASSLALSSGSQETQY
TRBV7-9	TRBJ2-5	ASSPPRETQY
TRBV5-8	TRBJ2-7	ASSWGTGAYEQY
TRBV6-1	TRBJ2-4	ASSASGTGGIAKNIQY
TRBV29-1	TRBJ2-7	SVEEKGHYEQY
TRBV6-1	TRBJ2-1	ASSEFEQGFNEQF
TRBV5-1	TRBJ2-2	ASSFRETGELF
TRBV5-1	TRBJ1-1	ASRPTGGAEAF
TRBV5-4	TRBJ1-3	ASSDSRGRSGNTIY
TRBV5-1	TRBJ2-7	ASSPAGGS
TRBV18	TRBJ1-6	ASSGDSSRLSPLH
TRBV5-4	TRBJ2-5	ASSSGGSRETQY
TRBV2	TRBJ1-1	ASSGYQAGSNTEAF
TRBV29-1	TRBJ2-3	SGGGDTQY
TRBV5-6	TRBJ1-2	ASSTVPTGIPDGYT
TRBV2	TRBJ1-4	ASNADSGGKLF
TRBV6-1	TRBJ2-1	ASSEGTNEQF
TRBV18	TRBJ2-7	ASSPRQGYEQY
TRBV5-1	TRBJ1-1	ASSLAVGQGDTEAF
TRBV6-1	TRBJ1-2	ASSERGTGVNYGYT
TRBV19	TRBJ2-3	ASSIGGGGTDTQY
TRBV2	TRBJ2-2	ASSEQGFPTGELF
TRBV2	TRBJ1-1	ASSDLNTEAF
TRBV2	TRBJ2-3	ASREVAGVTDTQY